These T cell receptor beta chains were read from a single sample in a study of blood T cell repertoires in COVID-19. Clones were sequenced by immunoSEQ multiplex PCR, and TCRdb holds only the in-frame ones, with some missing. The data show approximately 200,000 clones, about 84% seen once. Specimen: PBMCs or T cells enriched from blood (not recorded which). Receptors were obtained from a man between 60 and 75 years old who had recovered from COVID-19. Both conserved end residues are part of each CDR3. Each record gives: D gene, clone size, V gene, J gene, CDR3 protein, CDR3 DNA. D genes are given only for firm matches. Clone size is stated in some rows and not others, as once, few, many or a class when expanded.

>TRBD1|NA|TRBV5-6|TRBJ1-2
CASSLPQGANGYTF
TGTGCCAGCAGCTTGCCTCAGGGGGCAAACGGCTACACCTTC
>TRBD1|few|TRBV24-1|TRBJ2-5
CATGDRGGKQETQYF
TGTGCCACCGGGGACAGGGGGGGGAAACAAGAGACCCAGTACTTC
>TRBD1|NA|TRBV12-3/TRBV12-4|TRBJ2-4
CASRKDRAHIQYF
TGTGCCAGCAGGAAAGACAGGGCGCACATTCAGTACTTC
>TRBD2|NA|TRBV7-2|TRBJ2-7
CASSLFGPTSGVYEQYF
TGTGCCAGCAGCTTATTCGGGCCAACTAGCGGGGTTTACGAGCAGTACTTC
>NA|NA|TRBV12-3/TRBV12-4|TRBJ1-1
CASSSNMNTEAFF
TGTGCCAGCAGTTCAAACATGAACACTGAAGCTTTCTTT
>TRBD1|NA|TRBV15|TRBJ2-6
CATSRDRTGVGANVLTF
TGTGCCACCAGCAGAGACCGCACAGGGGTGGGGGCCAACGTCCTGACTTTC
>NA|NA|TRBV6-5|TRBJ2-2
CASIRTASNTGELFF
TGTGCCAGCATCCGGACAGCTTCGAACACCGGGGAGCTGTTTTTT
>TRBD1|once|TRBV2|TRBJ2-2
CASSNDRGPTGELFF
TGTGCCAGCAGCAATGACAGGGGGCCCACCGGGGAGCTGTTTTTT
>TRBD2|NA|TRBV18|TRBJ2-1
CASSPVGLAGDNEQFF
TGTGCCAGCTCACCAGTTGGACTAGCGGGGGACAATGAGCAGTTCTTC
>NA|few|TRBV2|TRBJ2-1
CASYATTFYNEQFF
TGTGCCAGTTATGCCACTACTTTTTACAATGAGCAGTTCTTC
>NA|once|TRBV7-3|TRBJ2-1
CASSLSFPTSSEQFF
TGTGCCAGCAGCTTAAGTTTCCCAACCTCGAGTGAGCAGTTCTTC
>TRBD1|NA|TRBV29-1|TRBJ1-2
CSVEAHGQGRGYTF
TGCAGCGTTGAAGCCCACGGACAGGGTCGTGGCTACACCTTC
>NA|NA|TRBV9|TRBJ1-6
CASSVDMGGGSPLHF
TGTGCCAGCAGCGTAGATATGGGGGGGGGTTCACCCCTCCACTTT
>TRBD1|NA|TRBV7-2|TRBJ1-3
CASSLGGQGISGNTIYF
TGTGCCAGCAGCTTGGGGGGACAGGGTATCTCTGGAAACACCATATATTTT
>NA|NA|TRBV5-1|TRBJ2-2
CASSPTDSPIGELFF
TGCGCCAGCAGCCCAACGGACAGTCCAATCGGGGAGCTGTTTTTT
>TRBD1|NA|TRBV29-1|TRBJ2-1
CSGRQGNEQFF
TGCAGCGGACGACAGGGTAATGAGCAGTTCTTC
>NA|NA|TRBV6-5|TRBJ2-1
CASSYVRFPTYNEQFF
TGTGCCAGCAGTTACGTGCGGTTCCCGACCTACAATGAGCAGTTCTTC
>TRBD1|few|TRBV6-4|TRBJ1-6
CANSGGGQSPLHF
TGTGCCAACTCGGGAGGGGGCCAATCACCCCTCCACTTT
>NA|NA|TRBV6-6|TRBJ1-3
CASSLTGFPSGNTIYF
TGTGCCAGCAGTTTAACAGGGTTTCCCTCTGGAAACACCATATATTTT
>NA|NA|TRBV7-8|TRBJ2-1
CASSLGALSSYNEQFF
TGTGCCAGCAGCTTAGGGGCCCTTAGCTCCTACAATGAGCAGTTCTTC
>NA|NA|TRBV30|TRBJ1-1
CAWRGGEYTEAFF
TGTGCCTGGAGGGGGGGGGAGTACACTGAAGCTTTCTTT
>TRBD1|NA|TRBV7-9|TRBJ2-7
CASSLGQGVDEQYF
TGTGCCAGCAGCTTAGGACAGGGGGTAGACGAGCAGTACTTC
>NA|NA|TRBV6-5|TRBJ2-7
CASGQLYEQYF
TGTGCCAGCGGACAGCTCTACGAGCAGTACTTC
>NA|NA|TRBV18|TRBJ1-1
CASSRKTENTEAFF
TGTGCCAGCTCCCGAAAGACAGAGAACACTGAAGCTTTCTTT
>NA|once|TRBV4-3|TRBJ2-4
CASSQTSDQGFAKNIQYF
TGCGCCAGCAGCCAGACCTCCGACCAGGGGTTTGCCAAAAACATTCAGTACTTC
>NA|NA|TRBV11-1|TRBJ1-2
CASSQGTYGYTF
TGTGCCAGCAGCCAGGGAACCTATGGCTACACCTTC
>NA|NA|TRBV11-2|TRBJ1-1
CASSLFRSAEAFF
TGTGCCAGCAGCTTATTTCGGAGCGCTGAAGCTTTCTTT
>TRBD2|NA|TRBV7-9|TRBJ2-7
CASSPTSGVLGQYF
TGTGCCAGCAGCCCGACTAGCGGGGTTCTAGGGCAGTACTTC